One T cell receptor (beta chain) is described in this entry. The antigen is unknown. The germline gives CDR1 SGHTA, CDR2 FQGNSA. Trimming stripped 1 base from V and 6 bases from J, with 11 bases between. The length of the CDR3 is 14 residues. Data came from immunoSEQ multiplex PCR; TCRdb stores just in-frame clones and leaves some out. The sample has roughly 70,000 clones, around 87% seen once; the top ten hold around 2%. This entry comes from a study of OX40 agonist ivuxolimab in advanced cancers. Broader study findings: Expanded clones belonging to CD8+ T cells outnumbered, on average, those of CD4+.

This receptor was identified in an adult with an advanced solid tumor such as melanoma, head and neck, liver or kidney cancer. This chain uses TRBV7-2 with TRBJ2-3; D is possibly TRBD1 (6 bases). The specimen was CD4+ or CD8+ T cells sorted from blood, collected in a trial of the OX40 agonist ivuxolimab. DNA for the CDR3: TGTGCCAGCAGCTTAGTCTGGGGGCCGGATACGCAGTATTTT. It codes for CASSLVWGPDTQYF. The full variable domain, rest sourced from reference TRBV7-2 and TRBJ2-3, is GAGVSQSPSNKVTEKGKDVELRCDPISGHTALYWYRQSLGQGLEFLIYFQGNSAPDKSGLPSDRFSAERTGGSVSTLTIQRTQQEDSAVYLCASSLVWGPDTQYFGPGTRLTVL.